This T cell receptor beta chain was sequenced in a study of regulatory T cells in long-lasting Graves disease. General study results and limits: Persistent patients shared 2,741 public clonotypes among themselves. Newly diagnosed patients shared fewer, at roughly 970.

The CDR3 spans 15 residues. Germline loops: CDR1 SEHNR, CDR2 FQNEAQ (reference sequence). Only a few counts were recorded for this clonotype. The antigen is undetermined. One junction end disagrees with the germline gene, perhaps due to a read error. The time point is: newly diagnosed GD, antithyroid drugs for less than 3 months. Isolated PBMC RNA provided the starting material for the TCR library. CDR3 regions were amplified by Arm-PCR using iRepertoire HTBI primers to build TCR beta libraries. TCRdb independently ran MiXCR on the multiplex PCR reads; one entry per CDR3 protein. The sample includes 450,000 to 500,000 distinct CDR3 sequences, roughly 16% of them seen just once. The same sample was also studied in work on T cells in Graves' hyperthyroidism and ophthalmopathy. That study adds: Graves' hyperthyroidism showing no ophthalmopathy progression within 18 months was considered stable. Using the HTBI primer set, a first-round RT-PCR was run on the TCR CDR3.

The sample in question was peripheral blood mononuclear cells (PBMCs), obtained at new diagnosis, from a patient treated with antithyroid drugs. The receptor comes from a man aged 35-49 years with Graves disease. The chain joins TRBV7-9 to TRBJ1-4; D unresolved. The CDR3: CASSHMTINNEKLSF. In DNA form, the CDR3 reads TGTGCCAGCAGCCATATGACAATCAATAATGAAAAACTGTCTTTT. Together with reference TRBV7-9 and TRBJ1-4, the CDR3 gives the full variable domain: DTGVSQNPRHKITKRGQNVTFRCDPISEHNRLYWYRQTLGQGPEFLTYFQNEAQLEKSRLLSDRFSAERPKGSFSTLEIQRTEQGDSAMYLCASSHMTINNEKLSFGSGTQLSVL.